Following are 27 T cell receptor beta chains from one sample sequenced in a study of beta chain features in type 1 diabetes. Findings and caveats of the study: All four CD4+ subsets from Type 1 diabetes patients carried moderately but significantly shorter TCRB CDR3s.

All of the isolated RNA was reverse transcribed, so expressed TCRB transcripts were sequenced. The assay was immunoSEQ multiplex PCR, and TCRdb's table has in-frame clones only and misses some. The data hold tens of thousands of clones, with around 68% observed a single time. These receptors are not linked to any known antigen. Material for sequencing was Tregs from blood. The receptors stem from a man between 18 and 29 years old with type 1 diabetes.

V is TRBV19 and J is TRBJ2-5; maybe TRBD2 (6 bases). Near its end, the DNA agrees better with TRBJ2-7, so the J call may be wrong. CDR3 size: 14 residues. Germline-derived CDR1 and CDR2 are LNHDA and SQIVND (reference sequence). The CDR3 protein is CASSIRRGSYEQYF. CDR3 coding DNA: TGTGCCAGTAGTATTCGTCGGGGGAGCTACGAGCAGTACTTC.

This sequence joins TRBV29-1 and TRBJ2-7; TRBD1 is a possible D gene (7 bases). The germline V and J ends were trimmed by 5 bases and 3 bases, with 14 bases remaining between them. Germline V CDR1 and CDR2: SQVTM, ANQGSEA. CDR3 length: 13 amino acids. CDR3 DNA: TGCAGCGTTTGGACAGGAGGGGGCTACGAGCAGTACTTC. This gives the protein CSVWTGGGYEQYF.

V gene TRBV2 combines with J gene TRBJ1-2; D is ambiguous. V was shortened by 1 base and J by 4 bases, with 13 bases between the two germline ends. The V gene's germline CDR1 is SNHLY and CDR2 FYNNEI. CDR3 size: 15 residues. The CDR3 DNA reads TGTGCCAGCAGTGAAGGAGGGCAGTTGGGCTATGGCTACACCTTC. This sequence encodes CASSEGGQLGYGYTF.

The genes are TRBV5-1 and TRBJ1-1, with a tentative D call TRBD1 (5 bases). Trimming took 6 bases from V and 0 from J, leaving 9 bases between them. This CDR3 is 13 amino acids long. CDR1 is SGHRS and CDR2 is YFSETQ in the germline V gene. CDR3 amino acids: CASNQGLNTEAFF. The CDR3 coding sequence is TGCGCCAGCAACCAGGGCCTGAACACTGAAGCTTTCTTT.

This clone was observed a few times. The DNA of the CDR3 is TGTGCCAGCTCTCGGACGGGGGGCCCCTACGAGCAGTACTTC. It encodes CASSRTGGPYEQYF. The rearrangement uses TRBV7-9 and TRBJ2-7; TRBD2 might be the D (7 bases). V was shortened by 8 bases and J by 2 bases, with 16 bases between the two germline ends. CDR3 length: 14 residues. Germline CDR1 SEHNR, CDR2 FQNEAQ (reference sequence).

V gene TRBV6-1 combines with J gene TRBJ1-1, with D perhaps TRBD1 (6 bases). The CDR3 totals 13 residues. Trimming pared 2 bases from V and 5 bases from J, leaving 9 bases between. Germline CDR1 and CDR2: MNHNS and SASEGT. In DNA, the CDR3 is TGTGCCAGCAGTGAACAGGGGTGGACTGAAGCTTTCTTT. Translated, it gives CASSEQGWTEAFF.

The chain is built from TRBV29-1 and TRBJ2-1; possibly TRBD2 for D (5 bases). Germline V gene sequence: CDR1 SQVTM, CDR2 ANQGSEA. V dropped 6 bases and J dropped 7 bases, with 10 bases sitting between them. The CDR3 is 11 residues long. The CDR3 sequence is CSVAEGNEQFF. The DNA of the CDR3 is TGCAGCGTCGCTGAGGGAAATGAGCAGTTCTTC.

This chain uses TRBV6-1 with TRBJ2-1; TRBD1 matches 10 bases. CDR3 length: 17 residues. In germline, CDR1 is MNHNS, CDR2 SASEGT. With V trimmed by 4 bases and J by 0 bases, 6 bases remained unmatched. CDR3 region: CASSASGTGVSYNEQFF. CDR3 DNA sequence: TGTGCCAGCAGTGCATCCGGGACAGGGGTCTCCTACAATGAGCAGTTCTTC.

The V gene is TRBV7-2, the J gene TRBJ2-1; the match to TRBD2 covers 10 bases. This CDR3 has 15 residues. V was pared by 4 bases and J by 3 bases, with 3 bases of the junction left unmatched. Germline CDR1 reads SGHTA; CDR2 reads FQGNSA. The CDR3 region is CASSSGLAVYNEQFF. The CDR3, as DNA: TGTGCCAGCAGCTCCGGACTAGCGGTCTACAATGAGCAGTTCTTC. The full variable domain, completed using reference TRBV7-2 and TRBJ2-1, is GAGVSQSPSNKVTEKGKDVELRCDPISGHTALYWYRQSLGQGLEFLIYFQGNSAPDKSGLPSDRFSAERTGGSVSTLTIQRTQQEDSAVYLCASSSGLAVYNEQFFGPGTRLTVL.

The rearrangement joins TRBV5-1 to TRBJ1-2, with TRBD1 matching 7 bases. V lost 0 bases, J lost 3 bases, and 8 bases stayed unmatched. CDR3 length: 16 residues. CDR1 is SGHRS, CDR2 YFSETQ, per germline. The CDR3 here is CASSLEGGSPHYGYTF. CDR3 bases: TGCGCCAGCAGCTTGGAAGGGGGCTCGCCGCACTATGGCTACACCTTC. The full variable domain, completed using reference TRBV5-1 and TRBJ1-2, is KAGVTQTPRYLIKTRGQQVTLSCSPISGHRSVSWYQQTPGQGLQFLFEYFSETQRNKGNFPGRFSGRQFSNSRSEMNVSTLELGDSALYLCASSLEGGSPHYGYTFGSGTRLTVV.

The V and J genes are TRBV7-9 and TRBJ2-7, with 9 bases matching TRBD2. The CDR3 runs 17 residues. Looked up from germline, CDR1 is SEHNR and CDR2 is FQNEAQ (reference sequence). V shed 5 bases, J shed 3 bases, and the junction held 14 bases outside the gene matches. The chain's CDR3 is CASSGLRVAGEIYEQYF. The CDR3, as DNA: TGTGCCAGCAGCGGACTCCGAGTAGCGGGGGAAATCTACGAGCAGTACTTC.

As for this clone: Other DNA sequences in the same sample also yield this CDR3. The rearrangement uses TRBV7-2 and TRBJ2-3; TRBD1 is a possible D gene (5 bases). Germline V gives CDR1 SGHTA, CDR2 FQGNSA. The ends were cut back, 5 bases at V and 0 bases at J, with 9 bases in the middle. CDR3 length: 14 residues. CDR3 nucleotide sequence: TGTGCCAGCAGCGCAGGGTTTAGCACAGATACGCAGTATTTT. Its protein product is CASSAGFSTDTQYF.

The rearrangement joins TRBV28 to TRBJ1-4; D may be TRBD1 (6 bases). CDR3 length: 15 amino acids. Germline V lookup: CDR1 MDHEN, CDR2 SYDVKM. V was shortened by 5 bases and J by 8 bases, with 18 bases between the two germline ends. CDR3 amino acids: CASSGFTGTYEKLFF. CDR3 bases: TGTGCCAGCAGTGGATTCACAGGGACCTACGAAAAACTGTTTTTT.

The chain uses TRBV2 and TRBJ1-6; weak D call: TRBD1 (5 bases). The CDR3 length is 15 residues. Trimming took off 6 bases at V and 8 bases at J, with 17 bases between the two ends. CDR1 is SNHLY, CDR2 FYNNEI, per germline. CDR3 DNA sequence: TGTGCCAGCAGCGGTTCCTATAGGGGTCATTCACCCCTCCACTTT. Its translation: CASSGSYRGHSPLHF.

The V and J genes are TRBV4-1 and TRBJ2-7, with TRBD1 matching 8 bases. The V gene's germline CDR1 is MGHRA and CDR2 YSYEKL. This CDR3 has 16 amino acids. J gave up 3 bases and V 4 bases, and 11 bases lay outside the gene matches. For the CDR3, the DNA is TGCGCCAGCAGCCGACGACCGGGACAGGAGGTCTACGAGCAGTACTTC. Protein product: CASSRRPGQEVYEQYF.

The chain couples TRBV7-2 to TRBJ2-1; 10 nucleotides agree with TRBD2. The length of the CDR3 is 17 residues. Trimming cost V 5 bases and J 1 base; bases outside gene matches: 8. Germline-derived CDR1 and CDR2 are SGHTA and FQGNSA. CDR3 region: CASSPRRTSGSYNEQFF. DNA for the CDR3: TGTGCCAGCAGCCCGAGACGGACTAGCGGATCCTACAATGAGCAGTTCTTC.

This clone has only a few counts. This chain joins TRBV5-1 and TRBJ2-1; the D gene is possibly TRBD1 (5 bases). The CDR3 totals 14 residues. Trimming took 4 bases from V and 8 from J, leaving 16 bases between them. Germline V CDR1 and CDR2: SGHRS, YFSETQ. CDR3 loop: CASSPTVGWDEQFF. The CDR3 DNA is TGCGCCAGCAGCCCGACAGTCGGGTGGGATGAGCAGTTCTTC.

V is TRBV13 and J is TRBJ2-3; the match to TRBD2 covers 7 bases. The CDR3 consists of 15 residues. V shed 0 bases and J 1 base; nucleotides not matched to a gene: 1. In germline, CDR1 is PRHDT, CDR2 FYEKMQ (reference sequence). The CDR3 sequence: CASSLGLAGTDTQYF. In nucleotides, the CDR3 is TGTGCCAGCAGCTTAGGCCTAGCGGGCACAGATACGCAGTATTTT.

The chain links TRBV7-2 to TRBJ2-3; 7 bases match TRBD2. The CDR3 runs to 14 residues. With V trimmed by 5 bases and J by 5 bases, 7 bases remained unmatched. Germline-derived CDR1 and CDR2 are SGHTA and FQGNSA. This chain's CDR3 is CASSITWGGDTQYF. For the CDR3, the DNA is TGTGCCAGCAGCATAACTTGGGGGGGAGATACGCAGTATTTT.

The chain couples TRBV18 to TRBJ2-2; D might be TRBD1 (6 bases). Trimming shortened V by 5 bases and J by 5 bases, and 12 bases separated the two germline ends. The germline V gene encodes CDR1 KGHSH and CDR2 LQKENI. This CDR3 region has 14 residues. This chain's CDR3 is CASSRTETTGELFF. CDR3 bases: TGTGCCAGCTCAAGGACAGAGACTACCGGGGAGCTGTTTTTT.

The rearrangement links TRBV18 to TRBJ2-7, with 7 bases lining up with TRBD1. Per the germline V gene, CDR1 is KGHSH and CDR2 is LQKENI. CDR3 size: 13 residues. The V gene end was trimmed by 3 bases and the J gene end by 3 bases; junction bases not matched to a gene: 2. The DNA of the CDR3 is TGTGCCAGCTCACCGGGACAGCTCTACGAGCAGTACTTC. Translation: CASSPGQLYEQYF.

V and J are TRBV18 and TRBJ2-2, with TRBD2 identical over 7 bases. In germline, CDR1 is KGHSH, CDR2 LQKENI. V shed 5 bases and J 4 bases; nucleotides not matched to a gene: 13. The CDR3 has 17 residues. The CDR3 sequence is CASSFSPGPGGTGELFF. The CDR3 DNA reads TGTGCCAGCTCATTTTCCCCCGGACCGGGGGGCACCGGGGAGCTGTTTTTT.

In this sample, this clone turned up a few times. The V and J genes are TRBV11-2 and TRBJ1-2; no firm D call. Trimming pared 5 bases from V and 1 base from J, leaving 8 bases between. The germline gives CDR1 SGHAT, CDR2 FQNNGV. The CDR3 runs 13 residues. The CDR3 sequence is CASSEYINYGYTF. The CDR3 region has the DNA TGTGCCAGCAGCGAGTATATTAACTATGGCTACACCTTC. Drawing the rest from reference TRBV11-2 and TRBJ1-2, the complete variable domain is EAGVAQSPRYKIIEKRQSVAFWCNPISGHATLYWYQQILGQGPKLLIQFQNNGVVDDSQLPKDRFSAERLKGVDSTLKIQPAKLEDSAVYLCASSEYINYGYTFGSGTRLTVV.

This clone was observed once. This chain uses TRBV7-2 with TRBJ2-1; 7 bases align to TRBD1. The germline CDR1 and CDR2 sequences are SGHTA and FQGNSA. V lost 6 bases, J lost 9 bases, and 8 bases stayed unmatched. This CDR3 comprises 13 residues. CDR3 protein: CASRPRGISEQFF. The CDR3 nucleotides are TGTGCCAGCAGACCCAGGGGGATTAGTGAGCAGTTCTTC.

The genes are TRBV5-6 and TRBJ1-2; 7 bases align to TRBD1. The CDR3 contains 16 residues. V trimming: 4 bases; J trimming: 4 bases; junction bases outside the gene matches: 13. The V gene's germline CDR1 is SGHDT and CDR2 YYEEEE. CDR3 amino acids: CASSPKQRQGSYGYTF. In nucleotides, the CDR3 is TGTGCCAGCAGCCCTAAGCAAAGACAGGGAAGCTATGGCTACACCTTC.

V usage is TRBV5-1 and J usage is TRBJ1-6; possibly TRBD1 for D (6 bases). The CDR3 consists of 18 residues. The V and J ends lost 4 bases and 0 bases respectively, with 17 bases between them. Germline V gives CDR1 SGHRS, CDR2 YFSETQ. The CDR3 coding sequence is TGCGCCAGCAGCCCCAGGGGTGGGCTCGGCTCCTATAATTCACCCCTCCACTTT. The encoded protein is CASSPRGGLGSYNSPLHF.

The chain combines TRBV7-2 with TRBJ2-5, with 12 bases aligning to TRBD2. Germline CDR1 reads SGHTA; CDR2 reads FQGNSA. Unmatched junction bases numbered 17, after V lost 6 bases and J lost 3 bases. The CDR3 extends over 19 amino acids. The CDR3 spells CASSFRTSGNNIKEETQYF. The CDR3 DNA follows: TGTGCCAGCAGTTTCCGGACTAGCGGGAACAATATTAAAGAAGAGACCCAGTACTTC.